The rows below give T cell receptor beta chains drawn from one sample of a study of T cells in Graves' hyperthyroidism and ophthalmopathy. One entry per CDR3 protein, called by TCRdb with MiXCR from the multiplex PCR reads. This table holds about 290,000 distinct CDR3 sequences, about an eighth found once. Sequencing input: blood. These receptors were taken from a young woman with Graves' hyperthyroidism that later progressed to Graves' ophthalmopathy. Each CDR3 is given with its conserved first and last residue. D genes are given only for firm matches. A clone size is listed for some rows: how often the clone was seen (once, few, many), or a class if it is expanded.

>many|15|TRBV10-3|NA
CAISESIYGKTEAFF
>many|14|TRBV28|NA
CASSPRHTAYEQYF
>many|11|TRBV20-1|NA
CSANAGAGYTF
>many|15|TRBV27|NA
CASSLLMGGADTQYF
>few|15|TRBV4-3|NA
CASSQDSLQQTEAFF
>many|12|TRBV30|NA
CAWSVLGNEQFF
>many|13|TRBV15|NA
CATSRATNTEAFF
>many|13|TRBV6-1|NA
CASSGVSTDTQYF
>NA|18|TRBV27|TRBD2
CASTKGTSGDPSTDTQYF
>many|12|TRBV10-3|NA
CAISTGAYGYTF
>many|15|TRBV6-1|TRBD1
CASSYGGQGAEKLFF
>NA|13|TRBV5-6|NA
CASSIGRAGEQFF
>many|14|TRBV6-1|NA
CASSRTEYQETQYF
>many|18|TRBV6-2/TRBV6-3|TRBD2
CASSWEVREGRVSNEQFF
>many|12|TRBV28|NA
CASMRRNTEAFF
>NA|16|TRBV20-1|NA
CSARDPSAALNEKLFF
>many|13|TRBV5-8|NA
CASSLPGANEQFF
>NA|16|TRBV19|NA
CASSIRGVGGNQPQHF
>few|19|TRBV25-1|NA
CAGIHRDTKSVIRRSPLHF
>many|16|TRBV20-1|TRBD2
CSARDRLAGGRYEQYF